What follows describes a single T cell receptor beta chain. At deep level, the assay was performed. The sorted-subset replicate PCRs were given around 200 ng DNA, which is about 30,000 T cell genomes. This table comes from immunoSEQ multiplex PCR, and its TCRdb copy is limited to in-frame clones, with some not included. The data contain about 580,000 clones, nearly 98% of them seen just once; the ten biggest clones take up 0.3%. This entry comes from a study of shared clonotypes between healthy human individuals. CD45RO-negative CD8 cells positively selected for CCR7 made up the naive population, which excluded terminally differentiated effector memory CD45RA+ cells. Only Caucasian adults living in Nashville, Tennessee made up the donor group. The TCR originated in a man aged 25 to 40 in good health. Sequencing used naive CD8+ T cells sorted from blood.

This CDR3 is CASSEGDRKSYEQYF. The CDR3 DNA is TGTGCCAGCAGCGAGGGGGACAGGAAATCCTACGAGCAGTACTTC. The chain recombines TRBV9 with TRBJ2-7, with 8 nucleotides matching TRBD1. Losses at the gene ends were 3 bases for V and 1 base for J; bases not matched to a gene: 6. Germline V gene lookup returns CDR1 SGDLS and CDR2 YYNGEE. The CDR3 spans 15 residues.